Detailed here is one TCR beta chain. Its target is unknown. The method was immunoSEQ multiplex PCR; TCRdb's version includes in-frame clones alone and lacks a portion of them. Among more than 80,000 clones listed, roughly two thirds were seen once. This entry comes from a study of shared clonotypes between healthy human individuals. The wider study: Three plates were used per donor for CD4 naive, three for CD4 memory, two for CD8 naive and one for CD8 memory.

The germline V and J ends were trimmed by 2 bases and 12 bases, with 13 bases remaining between them. Germline CDR1 and CDR2: SNHLY and FYNNEI. The CDR3 loop spans 13 amino acids. Broader study findings: Between a handful of donors, naive CD4 clonotypes were shared at a level of about 5%.

The sequenced material came from memory CD8+ T cells sorted from blood. Regarding subset: CD45RO+ cells pooled with CCR7-negative TemRA cells. V and J are TRBV2 and TRBJ1-4; D is ambiguous. The origin of this receptor is a man aged 30 to 39 in good health. CDR3 sequence (DNA): TGTGCCAGCAGTGAATCTCTCCTGAGGGAACTGTTTTTT. Translation gives CASSESLLRELFF.